This TCR beta chain was found in a study of CD8 T cells in ankylosing spondylitis (dated by TCRdb to 2016 to 2017). For context, the study as a whole: The study profiled T cell receptor beta repertoires in healthy donors and ankylosing spondylitis patients to find disease-linked TCR variants. Peripheral blood was sampled, and synovial fluid was also collected from ankylosing spondylitis patients. The full study cohort comprised about 23 ankylosing spondylitis patients and 85 to 120 healthy donors. The study at large found these results: Some of the motif variants had been reported before in the synovial fluid and blood of reactive arthritis patients, a finding that suggests common disease-initiation mechanisms. A CD8+ phenotype was shown by the disease-linked clones, which were found at relatively low frequencies in peripheral blood. The disease-linked clones were reported to be significantly enriched in matched synovial fluid samples from ankylosing spondylitis patients. A TCR beta motif made up of several highly homologous amino acid variants appeared to be characteristic of blood from ankylosing spondylitis patients.

This clonotype was picked up many times. What antigen it recognizes has not been identified. No qualities accompany the bases; no much larger clone lies one base away. Cut back by 0 bases and 0 bases, the V and J ends lie 6 bases apart. Counted from cysteine to phenylalanine, this CDR3 has 16 amino acids. The only DNA kept is the CDR3, 48 bases in frame from the first base. CDR1 and CDR2 are drawn from the germline V gene (reference sequence): SEHNR, FQNEAQ. The instrument was an Illumina HiSeq 2500. Quantitative 5'-RACE with molecular barcodes was used to prepare TCR beta libraries. The original methods were these. Disease-linked TCR variants were identified with a new computational method built on a probabilistic model of VDJ rearrangement. TCRdb reprocessing: public reads trimmed at Q25 with fastp, clones called with MiXCR, in-frame beta chains kept. CDR3 protein sequences are deduplicated, and each keeps its most common genes and DNA. TCRdb, not the original authors, processed these V and J calls. Here the sample has more than 500,000 distinct CDR3 sequences; roughly 5.3% occur a single time. Roughly 3.2% of the sample rests with the top ten.

The V and J segments used are TRBV7-9 and TRBJ2-6; the D gene is not confidently resolved. Sequencing was carried out using blood, either unsorted or a sorted T cell fraction (not recorded which). The TCR originated in a male donor with ankylosing spondylitis. The CDR3 region reads CASSLAASSGANVLTF. DNA sequence: TGTGCCAGCAGCTTAGCTGCCAGCTCTGGGGCCAACGTCCTGACTTTC.